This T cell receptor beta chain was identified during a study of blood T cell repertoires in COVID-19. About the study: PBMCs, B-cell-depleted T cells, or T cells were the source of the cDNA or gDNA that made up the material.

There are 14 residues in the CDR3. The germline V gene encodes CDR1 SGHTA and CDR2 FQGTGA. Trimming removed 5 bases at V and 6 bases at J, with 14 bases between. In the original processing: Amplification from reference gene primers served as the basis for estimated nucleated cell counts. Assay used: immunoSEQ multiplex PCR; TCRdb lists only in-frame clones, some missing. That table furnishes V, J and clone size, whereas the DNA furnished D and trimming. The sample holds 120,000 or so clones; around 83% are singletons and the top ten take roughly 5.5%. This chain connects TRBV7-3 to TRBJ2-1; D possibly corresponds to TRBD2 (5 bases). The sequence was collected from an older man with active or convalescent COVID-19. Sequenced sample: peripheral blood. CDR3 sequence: CASSISRAGNEQFF. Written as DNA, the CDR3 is TGTGCCAGCAGCATCTCGAGGGCGGGCAATGAGCAGTTCTTC. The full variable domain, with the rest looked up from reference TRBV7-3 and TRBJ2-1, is GAGVSQTPSNKVTEKGKYVELRCDPISGHTALYWYRQSLGQGPEFLIYFQGTGAADDSGLPNDRFFAVRPEGSVSTLKIQRTERGDSAVYLCASSISRAGNEQFFGPGTRLTVL.